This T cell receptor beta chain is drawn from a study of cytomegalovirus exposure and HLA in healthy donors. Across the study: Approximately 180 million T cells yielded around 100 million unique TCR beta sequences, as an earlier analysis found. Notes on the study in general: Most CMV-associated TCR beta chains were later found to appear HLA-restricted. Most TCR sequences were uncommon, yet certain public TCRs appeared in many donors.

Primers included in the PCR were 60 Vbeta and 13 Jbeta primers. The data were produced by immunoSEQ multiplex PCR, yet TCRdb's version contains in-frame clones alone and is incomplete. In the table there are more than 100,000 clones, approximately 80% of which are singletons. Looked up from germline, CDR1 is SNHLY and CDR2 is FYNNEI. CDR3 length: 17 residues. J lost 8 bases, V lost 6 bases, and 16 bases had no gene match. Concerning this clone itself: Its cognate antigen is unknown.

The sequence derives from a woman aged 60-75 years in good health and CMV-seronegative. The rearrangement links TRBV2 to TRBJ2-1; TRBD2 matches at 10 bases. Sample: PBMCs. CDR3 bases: TGTGCCAGCAGGCAGGGGGCGAAAACTAGCGGGATCGATGAGCAGTTCTTC. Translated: CASRQGAKTSGIDEQFF.